The 31 T cell receptor beta chains reported below all come from one sample, sequenced in a study of cytomegalovirus exposure and HLA in healthy donors. The PCR used 60 Vbeta and 13 Jbeta primers. Method: immunoSEQ multiplex PCR; TCRdb's copy keeps in-frame clones and lacks some. The table shows tens of thousands of clones, with 10% occurring only once. The sequencing input was PBMCs. The receptors derive from a man aged 55 to 70 in good health and CMV-seropositive.

The rearrangement joins TRBV11-2 to TRBJ1-2; D gene uncertain. The CDR3 consists of 11 residues. The V gene lost 5 bases and the J gene lost 4 bases, with 5 bases spanning the gap. CDR1 is SGHAT, CDR2 FQNNGV, per germline. CDR3 in amino acids: CASSPSYGYTF. CDR3 nucleotides: TGTGCCAGCAGCCCATCCTATGGCTACACCTTC.

In its sample, this clone was seen a few times. DNA of the CDR3: TGTGCCAGCAGCACGGACTTTTCCTATGGCTACACCTTC. Its translation is CASSTDFSYGYTF. V gene TRBV2 combines with J gene TRBJ1-2; the D is unclear. V shed 6 bases and J shed 4 bases, with 12 bases lying between them. Looked up from germline, CDR1 is SNHLY and CDR2 is FYNNEI. The CDR3 spans 13 residues.

The CDR3 nucleotides read TGTGCCAGCAGTCAGGGGAACAATCAGCCCCAGCATTTT. It yields the protein CASSQGNNQPQHF. The chain employs TRBV2 and TRBJ1-5; D might be TRBD1 (6 bases). Trimming removed 5 bases at V and 3 bases at J, with 8 bases between. CDR1 and CDR2 (germline): SNHLY, FYNNEI. CDR3 size: 13 residues.

Only a few counts were recorded for this clone. The rearrangement uses TRBV5-1 and TRBJ2-3, with a possible D match to TRBD2 (7 bases). The germline V gene has CDR1 SGHRS and CDR2 YFSETQ. The ends were cut back, 3 bases at V and 4 bases at J, with 18 bases in the middle. The CDR3 totals 16 residues. CDR3 in DNA: TGCGCCAGCAGCTGGGGGGGGCGAGGGGGAGCAGATACGCAGTATTTT. It encodes CASSWGGRGGADTQYF.

This rearrangement joins TRBV7-3 to TRBJ2-1; 8 bases are a match to TRBD2. The CDR3 is 19 residues long. Germline values: CDR1 SGHTA, CDR2 FQGTGA. The V segment lost 1 base and the J segment 5 bases; nucleotides outside the gene matches: 16. CDR3 sequence: CASSLRMASGGGSDNEQFF. CDR3 DNA sequence: TGTGCCAGCAGCTTAAGGATGGCGTCTGGCGGGGGGTCGGACAATGAGCAGTTCTTC.

This clone appeared many times. The V and J genes are TRBV29-1 and TRBJ2-3; 11 positions match TRBD2. V lost 6 bases to trimming and J lost 5 bases; unmatched junction nucleotides: 10. The CDR3 contains 15 residues. CDR1 and CDR2 from the germline V gene are SQVTM and ANQGSEA. The CDR3 DNA sequence: TGCAGCGTGGGGAGACTAGCGGGAAAGCTAGATACGCAGTATTTT. This translates into CSVGRLAGKLDTQYF.

This chain uses TRBV7-9 with TRBJ2-1; 13 nucleotides line up with TRBD2. The V segment lost 5 bases and the J segment 6 bases; nucleotides outside the gene matches: 4. Germline assignment: CDR1 SEHNR and CDR2 FQNEAQ (reference sequence). This CDR3 is 15 amino acids long. CDR3 nucleotides: TGTGCCAGCAGCACGGGACTAGCGGGGACCAATGAGCAGTTCTTC. Its protein is CASSTGLAGTNEQFF.

The sample holds a few counts of this clone. The chain links TRBV27 to TRBJ1-3; no firm D call. This CDR3 spans 12 amino acids. Trimming removed 8 bases from V and 4 bases from J, with 9 bases in between. Germline CDR1 reads MNHEY; CDR2 reads SMNVEV (reference sequence). CDR3 bases: TGTGCCAGCGGTACGAGGGGAAACACCATATATTTT. Translated: CASGTRGNTIYF.

The sample holds a few counts of this clone. The chain recombines TRBV10-3 with TRBJ2-7; possible D gene TRBD1, 7 bases. The CDR3 loop spans 18 amino acids. The germline gives CDR1 ENHRY, CDR2 SYGVKD. V gave up 0 bases and J gave up 5 bases, with 23 bases separating them. The CDR3 DNA follows: TGTGCCATCAGTGAGTCGGGGAGGAGAGCAGGGGGGACCGACGAGCAGTACTTC. Translating it yields CAISESGRRAGGTDEQYF.

In its sample, this clone was seen a few times. V is TRBV19 and J is TRBJ1-2; maybe TRBD1 (5 bases). The CDR3 runs 15 residues. V lost 3 bases, J lost 5 bases, and 16 bases lay in between. Germline V gene sequence: CDR1 LNHDA, CDR2 SQIVND (reference sequence). The CDR3 protein is CASSIGAVASYGYTF. As DNA, the CDR3 is TGTGCCAGTAGTATTGGGGCAGTAGCTTCGTATGGCTACACCTTC.

V usage is TRBV6-6 and J usage is TRBJ1-2; D is unclear. CDR1 MNHNY and CDR2 SVGAGI come from the germline V gene (reference sequence). This CDR3 is built from 15 residues. Trimming pared 2 bases from V and 2 bases from J, leaving 12 bases between. Here the CDR3 reads CASSYAEALNYGYTF. CDR3 bases: TGTGCCAGCAGTTACGCTGAGGCGTTAAACTATGGCTACACCTTC.

The J gene is TRBJ2-5, the V gene TRBV4-2; the match to TRBD2 covers 13 bases. The V and J ends lost 6 bases and 4 bases, in that order; junction bases with no gene match: 5. The V gene's germline CDR1 is LGHNA and CDR2 YNFKEQ. This CDR3 spans 15 amino acids. The CDR3 spells CASREGTSGAETQYF. The CDR3 bases are TGTGCCAGCAGGGAGGGGACTAGCGGGGCAGAGACCCAGTACTTC.

The rearrangement joins TRBV12-1 to TRBJ1-6. TRBV12-1 is termed a pseudogene. This CDR3 comprises 16 residues. The CDR3 region is CASSFSPVYYNSPLHF. Here the CDR3 DNA reads TGTGCCAGCAGCTTTTCCCCGGTGTACTATAATTCACCCCTCCACTTT.

This clone was detected a few times. V is TRBV20-1 and J is TRBJ2-1; 7 positions match TRBD2. The CDR3 loop spans 11 amino acids. V trimming: 3 bases; J trimming: 10 bases; junction bases outside the gene matches: 3. Germline assignment: CDR1 DFQATT and CDR2 SNEGSKA (reference sequence). CDR3 amino acids: CSASGGWEQFF. The DNA of the CDR3 is TGCAGTGCTAGCGGGGGGTGGGAGCAGTTCTTC.

The chain combines TRBV11-2 with TRBJ1-4, with TRBD1 identical over 10 bases. Germline CDR1 SGHAT, CDR2 FQNNGV. There are 14 residues in the CDR3. J gave up 10 bases and V 4 bases, and 6 bases lay outside the gene matches. CDR3 region: CASSSGTGVAKLFF. The CDR3 coding sequence is TGTGCCAGCAGCTCCGGGACAGGGGTCGCAAAACTGTTTTTT.

This chain links TRBV5-6 with TRBJ2-3, with 8 positions matching TRBD2. The CDR3 runs 16 residues. V gave up 0 bases and J gave up 3 bases; unmatched junction bases: 6. Per germline, CDR1 SGHDT and CDR2 YYEEEE. The CDR3 loop reads CASSLGGTRVTDTQYF. The CDR3 coding sequence is TGTGCCAGCAGCTTGGGCGGGACTAGGGTAACAGATACGCAGTATTTT.

The chain employs TRBV4-2 and TRBJ2-1; TRBD1 aligns across 10 bases. CDR1 and CDR2 (germline): LGHNA, YNFKEQ. Trimming at V came to 0 bases and at J to 4 bases, leaving 6 bases not matched to a gene. The CDR3 is made up of 17 amino acids. This chain's CDR3 is CASSQDQGQGIYNEQFF. The CDR3 nucleotides are TGTGCCAGCAGCCAAGATCAGGGACAGGGGATTTACAATGAGCAGTTCTTC.

Turning to this clone: The junction shows a germline mismatch at one end, possibly a read error. The chain is built from TRBV28 and TRBJ1-1, with TRBD1 identical over 9 bases. The CDR3 totals 15 residues. CDR1 and CDR2 (germline): MDHEN, SYDVKM. CDR3 DNA: TGTACCAGCAGTACGCCACAGGGGGCGGGCACTGAAGCTTTCTTT. Residues: CTSSTPQGAGTEAFF. Combining the CDR3 with reference TRBV28 and TRBJ1-1 gives the whole variable domain DVKVTQSSRYLVKRTGEKVFLECVQDMDHENMFWYRQDPGLGLRLIYFSYDVKMKEKGDIPEGYSVSREKKERFSLILESASTNQTSMYLCTSSTPQGAGTEAFFGQGTRLTVV.

The chain is built from TRBV27 and TRBJ1-1; TRBD1 agrees at 10 bases. Germline V gene sequence: CDR1 MNHEY, CDR2 SMNVEV (reference sequence). The CDR3 sequence is 16 residues long. Trimming cost V 3 bases and J 6 bases; bases outside gene matches: 10. The CDR3 bases are TGTGCCAGCAGTTTTGTATTGGGACAGGGGCATTCTGAAGCTTTCTTT. As protein: CASSFVLGQGHSEAFF.

This chain links TRBV30 with TRBJ2-2; D is possibly TRBD2 (6 bases). Trimming cost V 0 bases and J 9 bases, with 8 bases left between them. The CDR3 runs 12 residues. Germline-derived CDR1 and CDR2 are GTSNPN and SVGIG (reference sequence). The CDR3 coding sequence is TGTGCCTGGAGTGTGGGGGGTAGGGAGCTGTTTTTT. It translates to CAWSVGGRELFF. Filled out from reference TRBV30 and TRBJ2-2, the complete variable domain reads SQTIHQWPATLVQPVGSPLSLECTVEGTSNPNLYWYRQAAGRGLQLLFYSVGIGQISSEVPQNLSASRPQDRQFILSSKKLLLSDSGFYLCAWSVGGRELFFGEGSRLTVL.

This clone has only a few counts. The chain links TRBV2 to TRBJ2-3; 11 nucleotides align to TRBD2. The CDR3 totals 17 residues. The ends lost 2 bases at V and 5 bases at J; junction bases unmatched: 9. Germline V lookup: CDR1 SNHLY, CDR2 FYNNEI. CDR3 sequence (DNA): TGTGCCAGCAGTGAAACGAGTAGCGGGAGGGCCAGAGATACGCAGTATTTT. Protein: CASSETSSGRARDTQYF.

This clone was recorded a few times. The chain employs TRBV6-5 and TRBJ1-5; D gene ambiguous. V lost 6 bases and J lost 6, with 15 bases in between. This CDR3 is 14 amino acids long. The germline V gene encodes CDR1 MNHEY and CDR2 SVGAGI. The CDR3 region has the DNA TGTGCCAGCAGCTCCCTCGGGGATGCTCAGCCCCAGCATTTT. Protein: CASSSLGDAQPQHF.

The rearrangement joins TRBV5-8 to TRBJ1-2; TRBD1 matches 9 bases. CDR3 length equals 14 residues. Germline V gene data show CDR1 as SGHTS and CDR2 as YDEGEE. Losses at the gene ends were 1 base for V and 4 bases for J; bases not matched to a gene: 2. Here the CDR3 DNA reads TGTGCCAGCAGCTTGCGGGACAGGGCCTATGGCTACACCTTC. Encoded protein: CASSLRDRAYGYTF.

The table lists this clone with a few counts. V gene TRBV5-4 combines with J gene TRBJ2-6, with D maybe TRBD2 (6 bases). V lost 0 bases and J 2 bases, leaving 18 bases between the germline ends. This CDR3 has 19 amino acids. CDR1 and CDR2 from the germline V gene are SGHNT and YYREEE (reference sequence). The CDR3 loop reads CASSLEVMTAGPGANVLTF. The CDR3 DNA reads as TGTGCCAGCAGCTTGGAAGTTATGACTGCGGGACCTGGGGCCAACGTCCTGACTTTC.

The chain joins TRBV6-5 to TRBJ2-5; D is perhaps TRBD2 (6 bases). Germline assignment: CDR1 MNHEY and CDR2 SVGAGI. V lost 0 bases, J lost 0 bases, and 8 bases lay in between. The CDR3 sequence is 15 residues long. CDR3 sequence reads: CASSYSGRYQETQYF. CDR3 nucleotide sequence: TGTGCCAGCAGTTACTCAGGGAGGTACCAAGAGACCCAGTACTTC.

The chain has TRBV5-6 and TRBJ2-4; TRBD1 matches at 10 bases. Germline loops: CDR1 SGHDT, CDR2 YYEEEE. The CDR3 totals 15 residues. J gave up 3 bases and V 5 bases, and 5 bases lay outside the gene matches. This CDR3 is CASSSGTGDKNIQYF. The CDR3 nucleotides read TGTGCCAGCAGTAGCGGGACAGGGGACAAAAACATTCAGTACTTC.

The chain has TRBV7-9 and TRBJ1-1; D gene uncertain. V was cut by 8 bases and J by 1 base, with 8 bases left in between. The CDR3 length is 12 residues. Germline V gives CDR1 SEHNR, CDR2 FQNEAQ (reference sequence). CDR3 in amino acids: CASHRENTEAFF. In nucleotides, the CDR3 is TGTGCCAGCCACCGGGAGAACACTGAAGCTTTCTTT.

CDR3 nucleotide sequence: TGTGCCAGCAGCGTAGATGGACAGGGGAGTGGTGGCTACACCTTC. Residues: CASSVDGQGSGGYTF. This chain uses TRBV9 with TRBJ1-2, with TRBD1 matching over 9 bases. Germline loops: CDR1 SGDLS, CDR2 YYNGEE. V trimming: 0 bases; J trimming: 7 bases; junction bases outside the gene matches: 7. CDR3 size: 15 residues.

This clone was observed a handful of times. This sequence joins TRBV28 and TRBJ1-2, with D perhaps matching TRBD1 (5 bases). The CDR3 totals 14 residues. With 6 bases removed from V and 3 bases from J, the gap between germline ends came to 14 bases. CDR1 and CDR2 (germline): MDHEN, SYDVKM. CDR3 sequence: CASSLEQVYYGYTF. CDR3 nucleotide sequence: TGTGCCAGCAGCCTCGAACAGGTATACTATGGCTACACCTTC.

V and J are TRBV11-3 and TRBJ2-3, with D unresolved. The CDR3 has 14 amino acids. Trimming took 2 bases from V and 2 from J, leaving 8 bases between them. Germline-derived CDR1 and CDR2 are SGHNT and YENEEA. CDR3 sequence: CASSLTQNTDTQYF. The CDR3 DNA follows: TGTGCCAGCAGCTTAACCCAGAACACAGATACGCAGTATTTT.

The rearrangement joins TRBV30 to TRBJ2-3, with 7 bases lining up with TRBD2. In germline, CDR1 is GTSNPN, CDR2 SVGIG (reference sequence). V trimming: 0 bases; J trimming: 0 bases; junction bases outside the gene matches: 6. The length of the CDR3 is 16 residues. The CDR3 region is CAWSVVSGGSTDTQYF. DNA for the CDR3: TGTGCCTGGAGTGTAGTATCGGGAGGCAGCACAGATACGCAGTATTTT.